This TCR beta chain was sequenced for a study of sequential checkpoint blockade in melanoma. Trimming took 6 bases from V and 8 from J, leaving 8 bases between them. Germline lookup yields CDR1 LNHDA and CDR2 SQIVND (reference sequence). The CDR3 loop spans 11 amino acids. Profiled with immunoSEQ multiplex PCR; TCRdb holds only in-frame clones, not every one. The sample carries approximately 7,000 clones, 28% recorded once. Sample treatment: randomized to nivolumab then ipilimumab (arm A) or the reverse (arm B). For this clone: Its antigen is still unknown.

Study-level findings and limits: In arm A, pretreatment tumor clonality was associated with response.

This sequence originates from a human donor with melanoma. The sequenced sample was tumor tissue (inferred from file names), obtained from a patient given nivolumab and ipilimumab in sequence. The chain carries TRBV19 and TRBJ2-4; no clear D gene. The CDR3 here is CASRTADIQYF. The CDR3 DNA reads TGTGCCAGTAGAACAGCTGACATTCAGTACTTC. The whole variable domain, remainder taken from reference TRBV19 and TRBJ2-4, is DGGITQSPKYLFRKEGQNVTLSCEQNLNHDAMYWYRQDPGQGLRLIYYSQIVNDFQKGDIAEGYSVSREKKESFPLTVTSAQKNPTAFYLCASRTADIQYFGAGTRLSVL.